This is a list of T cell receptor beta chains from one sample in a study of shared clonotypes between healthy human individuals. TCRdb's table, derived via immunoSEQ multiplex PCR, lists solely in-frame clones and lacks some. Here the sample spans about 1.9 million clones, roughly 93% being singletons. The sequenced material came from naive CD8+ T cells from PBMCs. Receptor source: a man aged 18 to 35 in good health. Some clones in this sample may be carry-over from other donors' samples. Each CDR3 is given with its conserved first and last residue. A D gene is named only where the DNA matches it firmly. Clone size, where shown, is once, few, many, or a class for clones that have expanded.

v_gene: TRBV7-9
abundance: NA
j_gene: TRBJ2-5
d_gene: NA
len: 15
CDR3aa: CASSLGWADQETQYF
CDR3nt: TGTGCCAGCAGCTTAGGATGGGCAGACCAAGAGACCCAGTACTTC

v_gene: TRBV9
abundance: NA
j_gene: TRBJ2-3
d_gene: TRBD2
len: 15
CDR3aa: CASSGTSGSADTQYF
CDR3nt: TGTGCCAGCAGCGGGACTAGCGGGAGCGCAGATACGCAGTATTTT

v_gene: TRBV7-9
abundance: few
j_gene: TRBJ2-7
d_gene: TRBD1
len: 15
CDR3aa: CASSPARDRAREQYF
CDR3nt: TGTGCCAGCAGCCCAGCCCGGGACAGGGCACGGGAGCAGTACTTC

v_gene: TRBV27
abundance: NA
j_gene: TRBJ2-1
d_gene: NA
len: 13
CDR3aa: CASSSAPGNEQFF
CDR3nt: TGTGCCAGCAGCTCAGCCCCCGGCAATGAGCAGTTCTTC

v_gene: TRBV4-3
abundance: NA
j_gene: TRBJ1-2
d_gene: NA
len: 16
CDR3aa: CASSHLNGPRNYGYTF
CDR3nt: TGCGCCAGCAGCCACCTCAATGGACCCCGTAACTATGGCTACACCTTC

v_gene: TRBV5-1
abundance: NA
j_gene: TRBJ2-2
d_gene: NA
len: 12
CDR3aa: CASSEHTGELFF
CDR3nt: TGCGCCAGCAGCGAGCACACCGGGGAGCTGTTTTTT

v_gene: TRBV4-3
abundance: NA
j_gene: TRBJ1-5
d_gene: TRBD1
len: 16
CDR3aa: CASSQETGLSDQPQHF
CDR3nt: TGCGCCAGCAGCCAGGAGACAGGGTTGAGTGATCAGCCCCAGCATTTT

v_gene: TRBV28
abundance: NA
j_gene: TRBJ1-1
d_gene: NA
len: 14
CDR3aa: CASSFDGQGTEAFF
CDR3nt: TGTGCCAGCAGTTTCGATGGCCAAGGAACTGAAGCTTTCTTT

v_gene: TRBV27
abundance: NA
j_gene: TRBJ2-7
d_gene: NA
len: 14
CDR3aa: CASSLNSHYYEQYF
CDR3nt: TGTGCCAGCAGTTTGAACAGTCACTACTACGAGCAGTACTTC

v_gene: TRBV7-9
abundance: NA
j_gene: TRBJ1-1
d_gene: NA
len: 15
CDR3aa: CASSPRESLYTEAFF
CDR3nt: TGTGCCAGCAGCCCCAGGGAATCGCTTTACACTGAAGCTTTCTTT

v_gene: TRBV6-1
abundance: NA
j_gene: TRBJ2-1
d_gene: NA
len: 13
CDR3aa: CASSETQINEQFF
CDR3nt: TGTGCCAGCAGTGAAACGCAGATCAATGAGCAGTTCTTC

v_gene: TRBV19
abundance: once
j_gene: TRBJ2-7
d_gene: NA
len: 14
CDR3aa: CASSIVAGWGEQYF
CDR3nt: TGTGCCAGTAGTATAGTGGCCGGATGGGGCGAGCAGTACTTC

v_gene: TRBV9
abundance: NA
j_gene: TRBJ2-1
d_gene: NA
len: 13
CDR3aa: CASSVEAFNEQFF
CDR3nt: TGTGCCAGCAGCGTAGAGGCGTTCAATGAGCAGTTCTTC

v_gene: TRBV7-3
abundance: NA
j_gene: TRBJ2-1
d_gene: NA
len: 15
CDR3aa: CASSLTPGGARPQFF
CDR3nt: TGTGCCAGCAGCTTAACCCCCGGGGGAGCGCGTCCTCAGTTCTTC

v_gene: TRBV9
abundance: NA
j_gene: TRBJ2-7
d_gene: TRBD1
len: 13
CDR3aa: CASSLTGAYEQYF
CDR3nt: TGTGCCAGCAGTTTGACAGGGGCCTACGAGCAGTACTTC

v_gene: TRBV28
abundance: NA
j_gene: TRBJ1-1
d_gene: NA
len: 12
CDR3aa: CASSLPNTEAFF
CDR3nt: TGTGCCAGCAGTTTACCGAACACTGAAGCTTTCTTT

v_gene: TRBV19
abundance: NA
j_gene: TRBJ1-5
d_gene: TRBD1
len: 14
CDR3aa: CASTTGAFNQPQHF
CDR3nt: TGTGCCAGTACCACAGGGGCCTTCAATCAGCCCCAGCATTTT

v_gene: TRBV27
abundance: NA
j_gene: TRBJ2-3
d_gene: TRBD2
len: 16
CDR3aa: CASSSGTSGRRDTQYF
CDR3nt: TGTGCCAGCAGTTCAGGGACTAGCGGGAGAAGGGATACGCAGTATTTT

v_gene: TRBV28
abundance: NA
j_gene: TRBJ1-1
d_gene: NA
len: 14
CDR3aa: CASSRWGEKTEAFF
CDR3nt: TGTGCCAGCAGCCGTTGGGGAGAAAAGACTGAAGCTTTCTTT

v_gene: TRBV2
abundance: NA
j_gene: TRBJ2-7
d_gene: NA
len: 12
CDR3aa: CASSEVWDEQYF
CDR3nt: TGTGCCAGCAGTGAAGTATGGGATGAGCAGTACTTC

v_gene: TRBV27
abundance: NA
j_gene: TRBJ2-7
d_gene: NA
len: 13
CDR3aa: CASSFPGLYEQYF
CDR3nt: TGTGCCAGCAGTTTTCCGGGCCTCTACGAGCAGTACTTC

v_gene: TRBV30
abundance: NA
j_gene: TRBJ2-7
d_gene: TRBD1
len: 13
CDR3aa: CAWSVNRGHEQYF
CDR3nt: TGTGCCTGGAGTGTTAATAGGGGGCACGAGCAGTACTTC

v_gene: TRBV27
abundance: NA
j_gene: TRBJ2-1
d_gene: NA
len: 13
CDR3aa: CASTSGPYNEQFF
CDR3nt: TGTGCCAGCACCTCCGGGCCCTACAATGAGCAGTTCTTC

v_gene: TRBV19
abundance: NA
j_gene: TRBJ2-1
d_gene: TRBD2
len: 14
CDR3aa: CASSPRLADNEQFF
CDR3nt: TGTGCCAGTAGTCCCCGACTAGCGGACAATGAGCAGTTCTTC

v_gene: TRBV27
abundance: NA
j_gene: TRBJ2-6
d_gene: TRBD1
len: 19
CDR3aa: CASSSPTGPEGSGANVLTF
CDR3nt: TGTGCCAGCAGTTCCCCGACAGGGCCTGAAGGGTCTGGGGCCAACGTCCTGACTTTC

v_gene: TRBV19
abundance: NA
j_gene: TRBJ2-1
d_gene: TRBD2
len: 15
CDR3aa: CASSITSGAYNEQFF
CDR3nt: TGTGCCAGTAGTATAACTAGCGGGGCCTACAATGAGCAGTTCTTC

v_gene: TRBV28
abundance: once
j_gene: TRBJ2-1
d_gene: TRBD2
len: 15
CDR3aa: CASSSPSGIYNEQFF
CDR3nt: TGTGCCAGCAGTTCGCCTAGCGGGATCTACAATGAGCAGTTCTTC

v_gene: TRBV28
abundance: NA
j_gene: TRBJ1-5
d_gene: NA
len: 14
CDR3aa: CASSFRRGNQPQHF
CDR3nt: TGTGCCAGCAGTTTTAGGCGAGGAAATCAGCCCCAGCATTTT

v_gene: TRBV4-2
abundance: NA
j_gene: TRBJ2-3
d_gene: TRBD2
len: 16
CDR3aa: CASSQLGGSNTDTQYF
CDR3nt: TGTGCCAGCAGCCAACTCGGGGGGAGTAACACAGATACGCAGTATTTT